This TCR beta chain was captured in a study of T cells in women clearing cervical HPV infection. For the study at large: Controls' single incident HPV16 infection cleared within 12 months without precancer.

Each participant carried one incident cervical HPV16 infection only. The assay was immunoSEQ multiplex PCR, and TCRdb's table has in-frame clones only and misses some. This listing includes under 50,000 clones. As regards this clone: The read terminates 3 residues before the CDR3 end, so the remaining end is supplied by the germline J gene.

In germline, CDR1 is KGHSH, CDR2 LQKENI. The ends were cut back, 3 bases at V and 3 bases at J, with 14 bases in the middle. The CDR3 sequence is 15 residues long. The rearrangement links TRBV18 to TRBJ1-1; D perhaps matches TRBD1 (5 bases). The specimen sequenced was blood buffy coat. The sequence came from a woman aged 18-70 years with a cervical HPV16 infection that either progressed to CIN3+ or cleared (not recorded which). The CDR3 protein is CASSPTTLGDTEAFF. The part of the CDR3 DNA that was read is TGTGCCAGCTCACCCACCACGTTAGGGGACACTGAA.